This T cell receptor (beta chain) is from a study of cytomegalovirus exposure and HLA in healthy donors. Overall study: Genotyping showed around 80% of over 350 donors falling in the Caucasian-associated ancestry cluster. Study-wide results and caveats: Analysis was carried out at a later point, and it linked a missense DCLRE1C variant to TCR beta V- and J-gene trimming. Sequencing likely produced, as an artifact, a cluster of highly shared sequence variants. Per a later analysis, roughly 17,000 TCR beta sequences showed association with HLA alleles at 0.05 false discovery rate.

Of note for this clone: Its antigen is unidentified.

PCR involved 60 Vbeta and 13 Jbeta primers. Clones were sequenced by immunoSEQ multiplex PCR, and TCRdb holds only the in-frame ones, with some missing. The sample holds 150,000 to 200,000 clones, around 76% seen once. The receptor's source is a female donor in good health and CMV-seronegative. The sequencing input was PBMCs.

CDR3 nucleotides: TGTGCCAGCAGTGACCAGGTCGCCAATTCACCCCTCCACTTT. Its protein product is CASSDQVANSPLHF. The rearrangement links TRBV2 to TRBJ1-6; D unclear. Trimming took off 3 bases at V and 7 bases at J, with 10 bases between the two ends. Germline CDR1 is SNHLY and CDR2 is FYNNEI. This CDR3 contains 14 residues.